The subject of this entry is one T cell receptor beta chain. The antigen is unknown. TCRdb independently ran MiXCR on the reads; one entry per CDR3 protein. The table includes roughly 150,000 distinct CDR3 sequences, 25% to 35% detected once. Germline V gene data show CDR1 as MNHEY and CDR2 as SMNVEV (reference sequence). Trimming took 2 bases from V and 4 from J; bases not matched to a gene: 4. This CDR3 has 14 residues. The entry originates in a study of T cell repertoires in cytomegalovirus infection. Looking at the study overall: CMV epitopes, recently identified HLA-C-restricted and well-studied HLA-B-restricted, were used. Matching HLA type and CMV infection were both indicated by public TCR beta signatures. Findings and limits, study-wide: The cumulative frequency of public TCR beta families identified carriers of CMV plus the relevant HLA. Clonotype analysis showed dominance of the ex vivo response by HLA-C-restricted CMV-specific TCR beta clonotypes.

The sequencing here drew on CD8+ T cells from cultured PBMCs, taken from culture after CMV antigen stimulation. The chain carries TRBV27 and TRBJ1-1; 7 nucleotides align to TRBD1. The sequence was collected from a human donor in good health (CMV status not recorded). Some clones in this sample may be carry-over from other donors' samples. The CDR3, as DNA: TGTGCCAGCAGTTTAGCCGCAGGGGGCACTGAAGCTTTCTTT. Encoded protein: CASSLAAGGTEAFF.